Each of the 17 T cell receptor beta chains below was sequenced from the same sample in a study of memory CD4+ T cells and cytomegalovirus serostatus. The sort gate was single viable CD3+CD4+CD8-CD45RO+ cells for memory CD4+ T cells. This table comes from immunoSEQ multiplex PCR, and its TCRdb copy is limited to in-frame clones, with some not included. The sample has 50,000 to 70,000 clones; 70% to 80% are singletons. The sample consisted of memory CD4+ T cells from blood. The source of these receptors is an adult in good health and CMV-seronegative.

This clone was observed a few times. The J gene is TRBJ1-4, the V gene TRBV5-1; 8 bases align to TRBD1. Trimming cost V 4 bases and J 8 bases; bases outside gene matches: 10. Per the germline V gene, CDR1 is SGHRS and CDR2 is YFSETQ. The length of the CDR3 is 15 residues. The CDR3 is CASSAAGTGGEKLFF. In DNA, the CDR3 is TGCGCCAGCAGCGCCGCCGGGACAGGAGGAGAAAAACTGTTTTTT.

As DNA, the CDR3 is TGTGCCAGCGGGAGGGGACTTGATCGGGATCAGCCCCAGCATTTT. Translated, it gives CASGRGLDRDQPQHF. The V and J genes are TRBV27 and TRBJ1-5; a weak D match, TRBD1 (5 bases). The germline CDR1 and CDR2 sequences are MNHEY and SMNVEV (reference sequence). V was cut by 8 bases and J by 5 bases, with 19 bases left in between. This CDR3 is 15 amino acids long.

The V gene is TRBV11-1, the J gene TRBJ2-3; 9 bases agree with TRBD1. Germline values: CDR1 SGHAT, CDR2 FQDESV (reference sequence). V lost 5 bases and J lost 0; bases outside the gene matches: 9. The CDR3 has 17 residues. DNA of the CDR3: TGTGCCAGCAGCATGAGCCCCGGACAGGGGAGCACAGATACGCAGTATTTT. Encoded protein: CASSMSPGQGSTDTQYF.

The rearrangement uses TRBV18 and TRBJ2-7; D possibly matches TRBD1 or TRBD2 (5 bases each). The CDR3 extends over 15 amino acids. Deletions cut 3 bases from V and 4 bases from J, with 16 bases between. CDR1 is KGHSH, CDR2 LQKENI, per germline. The chain's CDR3 is CASSPGRHRTYEQYF. DNA of the CDR3: TGTGCCAGCTCACCGGGTCGTCACAGGACTTACGAGCAGTACTTC.

The gene calls are TRBV2 and TRBJ2-2; no definite D call. With 7 bases removed from V and 7 bases from J, the gap between germline ends came to 7 bases. The CDR3 spans 11 residues. Germline CDR1 SNHLY, CDR2 FYNNEI. The CDR3 spells CASTRDGELFF. The DNA for the CDR3 is TGTGCCAGCACACGAGACGGGGAGCTGTTTTTT.

The chain has TRBV4-1 and TRBJ2-5; D unclear. Deletions cut 4 bases from V and 5 bases from J, with 5 bases between. Germline V gene data show CDR1 as MGHRA and CDR2 as YSYEKL. The CDR3 is made up of 11 amino acids. This chain's CDR3 is CASSLEETQYF. DNA for the CDR3: TGCGCCAGCAGCCTCGAGGAGACCCAGTACTTC.

The CDR3 nucleotides read TGTGCCAGCAGCCCATTCGGGACCCAGTACTTC. Translation gives CASSPFGTQYF. The gene calls are TRBV5-6 and TRBJ2-5; D is uncertain. Trimming removed 4 bases from V and 7 bases from J, with 8 bases in between. The CDR3 is 11 amino acids. Germline CDR1 reads SGHDT; CDR2 reads YYEEEE.

CDR3 loop: CASTDRAYEQYF. The DNA for the CDR3 is TGTGCCAGCACTGACAGGGCCTACGAGCAGTACTTC. The rearrangement links TRBV28 to TRBJ2-7; the match to TRBD1 covers 7 bases. The CDR3 contains 12 residues. From germline, CDR1 is MDHEN and CDR2 SYDVKM. Losses at the gene ends were 7 bases for V and 2 bases for J; bases not matched to a gene: 2. The full variable domain, completed using reference TRBV28 and TRBJ2-7, is DVKVTQSSRYLVKRTGEKVFLECVQDMDHENMFWYRQDPGLGLRLIYFSYDVKMKEKGDIPEGYSVSREKKERFSLILESASTNQTSMYLCASTDRAYEQYFGPGTRLTVT.

About this clone itself: The same CDR3 also results from other DNA sequences found in this sample. The chain couples TRBV5-1 to TRBJ1-5; 9 bases map to TRBD1. The CDR3 has 14 amino acids. Trimming cost V 4 bases and J 7 bases; bases outside gene matches: 6. CDR1 and CDR2 from the germline V gene are SGHRS and YFSETQ. CDR3 nucleotides: TGCGCCAGCAGCCCGGGACAGGGTAAGCAGCCCCAGCATTTT. It translates to CASSPGQGKQPQHF. Filled out from reference TRBV5-1 and TRBJ1-5, the complete variable domain reads KAGVTQTPRYLIKTRGQQVTLSCSPISGHRSVSWYQQTPGQGLQFLFEYFSETQRNKGNFPGRFSGRQFSNSRSEMNVSTLELGDSALYLCASSPGQGKQPQHFGDGTRLSIL.

The chain employs TRBV14 and TRBJ1-3; no reliable D call. CDR1 is SGHDN and CDR2 is FVKESK in the germline V gene. The CDR3 extends over 16 amino acids. V gave up 6 bases and J gave up 4 bases, with 19 bases separating them. CDR3 DNA: TGTGCCAGCAGTCCTTTAGGACCGTCGAGCGGAAACACCATATATTTT. It is translated as CASSPLGPSSGNTIYF. Full variable domain (remainder filled in from reference TRBV14 and TRBJ1-3): EAGVTQFPSHSVIEKGQTVTLRCDPISGHDNLYWYRRVMGKEIKFLLHFVKESKQDESGMPNNRFLAERTGGTYSTLKVQPAELEDSGVYFCASSPLGPSSGNTIYFGEGSWLTVV.

The chain couples TRBV27 to TRBJ1-1; possible D gene TRBD1, 5 bases. This CDR3 comprises 15 residues. Trimming cost V 6 bases and J 4 bases, with 18 bases left between them. Germline loops: CDR1 MNHEY, CDR2 SMNVEV (reference sequence). The CDR3 nucleotides read TGTGCCAGCAGGGAGGCAGGGTGGGTGGTCACTGAAGCTTTCTTT. Residues: CASREAGWVVTEAFF.

V is TRBV4-2 and J is TRBJ1-5; D remains unclear. This CDR3 is 15 amino acids long. Trimming took off 0 bases at V and 0 bases at J, with 6 bases between the two ends. Germline V CDR1 and CDR2: LGHNA, YNFKEQ. This CDR3 reads CASSQEHSSNQPQHF. In nucleotides, the CDR3 is TGTGCCAGCAGCCAAGAGCACAGTAGCAATCAGCCCCAGCATTTT.

The V and J genes are TRBV5-1 and TRBJ2-1; 10 nucleotides match TRBD2. The V segment lost 3 bases and the J segment 4 bases; nucleotides outside the gene matches: 7. Germline V gene sequence: CDR1 SGHRS, CDR2 YFSETQ. The CDR3 sequence is 16 residues long. The chain's CDR3 is CASSYYSGGLYNEQFF. In DNA form, the CDR3 reads TGCGCCAGCAGCTACTATAGCGGGGGGTTGTACAATGAGCAGTTCTTC.

The V and J genes are TRBV25-1 and TRBJ2-2; D may correspond to TRBD1 or TRBD2 (6 bases each). Trimming pared 3 bases from V and 7 bases from J, leaving 24 bases between. CDR3 size: 18 residues. CDR1 MGHDK and CDR2 SYGVNS come from the germline V gene. The CDR3 DNA reads as TGTGCCAGCAGTGATAGAGTGTCCAGGGGCCGGGGGTACGGGGAGCTGTTTTTT. Amino acid sequence: CASSDRVSRGRGYGELFF.

The chain combines TRBV25-1 with TRBJ1-2; D is perhaps TRBD1 (5 bases). CDR1 is MGHDK, CDR2 SYGVNS, per germline. The CDR3 is made up of 13 amino acids. The V end lost 4 bases, the J end lost 8 bases, and 14 bases lay between the germline ends. DNA for the CDR3: TGTGCCAGCAGTGCCCTCTTGGGGGTGGGCTACACCTTC. Protein: CASSALLGVGYTF.

The DNA of the CDR3 is TGTGCCAGCACCCCGGACCTGTATAGCAATCAGCCCCAGCATTTT. This sequence encodes CASTPDLYSNQPQHF. V and J are TRBV2 and TRBJ1-5; D remains ambiguous. Between the trimmed V and J ends, which lost 7 bases and 0 bases, there was a span of 13 bases. CDR1 SNHLY and CDR2 FYNNEI come from the germline V gene. CDR3 length: 15 residues.

J is TRBJ1-2 and V is TRBV7-2; D unresolved. The CDR3 contains 12 residues. V was pared by 5 bases and J by 4 bases, with 8 bases between. Looked up from germline, CDR1 is SGHTA and CDR2 is FQGNSA. CDR3: CASSLWSYGYTF. CDR3 sequence (DNA): TGTGCCAGCAGCCTCTGGTCCTATGGCTACACCTTC.